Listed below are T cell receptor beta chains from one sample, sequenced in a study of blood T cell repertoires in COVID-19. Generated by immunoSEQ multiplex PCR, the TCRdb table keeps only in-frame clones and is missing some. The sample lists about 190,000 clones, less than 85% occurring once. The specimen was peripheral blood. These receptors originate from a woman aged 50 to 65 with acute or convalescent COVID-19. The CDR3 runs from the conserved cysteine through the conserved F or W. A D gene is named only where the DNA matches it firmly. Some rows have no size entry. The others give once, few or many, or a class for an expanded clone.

CDR3 DNA: TGTGCCAGCAGCCAAGACGGTTTGTATGGCTACACCTTC; CDR3 protein: CASSQDGLYGYTF; clone size: few; J gene: TRBJ1-2; D gene: .; V gene: TRBV3-1/TRBV3-2
CDR3 DNA: TGCGCCAGCAGCGGCGGGACAGGGGGCTCCGGCTCTGGAAACACCATATATTTT; CDR3 protein: CASSGGTGGSGSGNTIYF; clone size: many; J gene: TRBJ1-3; D gene: TRBD1; V gene: TRBV5-1
CDR3 DNA: TGCGCCAGCAGCCAAGATGACAGGAGCTCCTACGAGCAGTACTTC; CDR3 protein: CASSQDDRSSYEQYF; clone size: .; J gene: TRBJ2-7; D gene: .; V gene: TRBV4-1
CDR3 DNA: TGTGCCAGCAGCTCGGACATGGGCCGGGGCAATCAGCCCCAGCATTTT; CDR3 protein: CASSSDMGRGNQPQHF; clone size: few; J gene: TRBJ1-5; D gene: .; V gene: TRBV7-2
CDR3 DNA: TGTGCCAGCAGTTTAACAGGGACGCAAAACACAGATACGCAGTATTTT; CDR3 protein: CASSLTGTQNTDTQYF; clone size: .; J gene: TRBJ2-3; D gene: .; V gene: TRBV28
CDR3 DNA: TGTGCCAGCAGCTCCGGGACAGGGTCTAATTCACCCCTCCACTTT; CDR3 protein: CASSSGTGSNSPLHF; clone size: .; J gene: TRBJ1-6; D gene: TRBD1; V gene: TRBV5-4
CDR3 DNA: TGCAGCGTTGAAGGAGCGGGGGGGCGTGGAGATACGCAGTATTTT; CDR3 protein: CSVEGAGGRGDTQYF; clone size: .; J gene: TRBJ2-3; D gene: TRBD2; V gene: TRBV29-1
CDR3 DNA: TGCAGCGTTGAAGCAGGGGGCAGGTACAATGAGCAGTTCTTC; CDR3 protein: CSVEAGGRYNEQFF; clone size: .; J gene: TRBJ2-1; D gene: TRBD1; V gene: TRBV29-1
CDR3 DNA: TGTGCCTGGAGTGTACCAGGGGTCGGTGACTATGGCTACACCTTC; CDR3 protein: CAWSVPGVGDYGYTF; clone size: once; J gene: TRBJ1-2; D gene: .; V gene: TRBV30
CDR3 DNA: TGTGCCATCAGTGAGTCGGCCAGGGGCTATGGCTACACCTTC; CDR3 protein: CAISESARGYGYTF; clone size: once; J gene: TRBJ1-2; D gene: .; V gene: TRBV10-3
CDR3 DNA: TGTGCCAGCAGCCCACTAGCGGGAGGGAACACCGGGGAGCTGTTTTTT; CDR3 protein: CASSPLAGGNTGELFF; clone size: .; J gene: TRBJ2-2; D gene: TRBD2; V gene: TRBV6-2/TRBV6-3
CDR3 DNA: TGTGCCAGCTCACCAGACAGGGACTCCTACGAGCAGTACTTC; CDR3 protein: CASSPDRDSYEQYF; clone size: .; J gene: TRBJ2-7; D gene: TRBD1; V gene: TRBV18
CDR3 DNA: TGTGCCAGCAATCGGGGAGACAGGGTGAACACTGAAGCTTTCTTT; CDR3 protein: CASNRGDRVNTEAFF; clone size: few; J gene: TRBJ1-1; D gene: TRBD1; V gene: TRBV6-5
CDR3 DNA: TGTGCCAGCTCTTTCGGACAGGGTGAACGAAACACTGAAGCTTTCTTT; CDR3 protein: CASSFGQGERNTEAFF; clone size: .; J gene: TRBJ1-1; D gene: TRBD1; V gene: TRBV18
CDR3 DNA: TGTGCCAGCAGCTTGGAAGGGGGAGAGCGGCCCCAGCATTTT; CDR3 protein: CASSLEGGERPQHF; clone size: .; J gene: TRBJ1-5; D gene: .; V gene: TRBV7-9
CDR3 DNA: TGTGCCAGCAGCTTAACCATGGTGAGCGGGGAGCTGTTTTTT; CDR3 protein: CASSLTMVSGELFF; clone size: .; J gene: TRBJ2-2; D gene: .; V gene: TRBV7-2
CDR3 DNA: TGTGCCAGCTCGCCGGCGGGGCGATACAATGAGCAGTTCTTC; CDR3 protein: CASSPAGRYNEQFF; clone size: few; J gene: TRBJ2-1; D gene: .; V gene: TRBV28
CDR3 DNA: TGTGCCTGGGGGACCCACCAGGCAGATACGCAGTATTTT; CDR3 protein: CAWGTHQADTQYF; clone size: .; J gene: TRBJ2-3; D gene: .; V gene: TRBV30
CDR3 DNA: TGTGCCAGCAGTCCTGACAGGCGCTCTGGAAACACCATATATTTT; CDR3 protein: CASSPDRRSGNTIYF; clone size: .; J gene: TRBJ1-3; D gene: .; V gene: TRBV2
CDR3 DNA: TGTGCCAGCAGCCCGACAGGGGCTGGCTACACCTTC; CDR3 protein: CASSPTGAGYTF; clone size: .; J gene: TRBJ1-2; D gene: TRBD1; V gene: TRBV5-5
CDR3 DNA: TGTGCCATCAGTGAGTCGGGCGGGGCTAGCGGGTTCCAGACCCAGTACTTC; CDR3 protein: CAISESGGASGFQTQYF; clone size: .; J gene: TRBJ2-5; D gene: TRBD2; V gene: TRBV10-3
CDR3 DNA: TGTGCCAGCAGTGGACAGAGCTCCTATAATTCACCCCTCCACTTT; CDR3 protein: CASSGQSSYNSPLHF; clone size: .; J gene: TRBJ1-6; D gene: .; V gene: TRBV2
CDR3 DNA: TGTGCCAGTAGTAACGCCGGGGGGCTGTTTTTT; CDR3 protein: CASSNAGGLFF; clone size: .; J gene: TRBJ2-2; D gene: .; V gene: TRBV19
CDR3 DNA: TGTGCCAGTACTTTCCCAGGCGAAGGGGATGGCTACACCTTC; CDR3 protein: CASTFPGEGDGYTF; clone size: .; J gene: TRBJ1-2; D gene: .; V gene: TRBV19
CDR3 DNA: TGTGCCAGCAGCTTAGGGGCTCCGGACAGGGGGGAGACCCAGTACTTC; CDR3 protein: CASSLGAPDRGETQYF; clone size: .; J gene: TRBJ2-5; D gene: TRBD1; V gene: TRBV7-7
CDR3 DNA: TGTGCCAGCTGTCGACAGGTCCAAGAGACCCAGTACTTC; CDR3 protein: CASCRQVQETQYF; clone size: .; J gene: TRBJ2-5; D gene: .; V gene: TRBV14
CDR3 DNA: TGTGCCAGCAAAGCGGCGGGACAGGCGTTATTCTTC; CDR3 protein: CASKAAGQALFF; clone size: .; J gene: TRBJ2-1; D gene: TRBD1; V gene: TRBV2
CDR3 DNA: TGTGCCAGCAGAAGGACAGGAAGCGTGTCCGAGCAGTACTTC; CDR3 protein: CASRRTGSVSEQYF; clone size: .; J gene: TRBJ2-7; D gene: TRBD1; V gene: TRBV2
CDR3 DNA: TGTGCCAGCAGCCCGGACTGGGGCAATGAGCAGTTCTTC; CDR3 protein: CASSPDWGNEQFF; clone size: .; J gene: TRBJ2-1; D gene: .; V gene: TRBV6-2/TRBV6-3
CDR3 DNA: TGTGCCAGCCGAGAGGCGGGACAGGGAAACACCATATATTTT; CDR3 protein: CASREAGQGNTIYF; clone size: .; J gene: TRBJ1-3; D gene: TRBD1; V gene: TRBV11-2
CDR3 DNA: TGCGCCAGCAGCCCGGACAGAAACCCTAGGGTCCTGACTTTC; CDR3 protein: CASSPDRNPRVLTF; clone size: once; J gene: TRBJ2-6; D gene: .; V gene: TRBV5-1
CDR3 DNA: TGTGCCAGCAGCTTGTCGGGGGGCACCAATCAGCCCCAGCATTTT; CDR3 protein: CASSLSGGTNQPQHF; clone size: .; J gene: TRBJ1-5; D gene: .; V gene: TRBV7-2
CDR3 DNA: TGTGCCAGCAGCTCCAGGGGAAGCTATGGCTACACCTTC; CDR3 protein: CASSSRGSYGYTF; clone size: .; J gene: TRBJ1-2; D gene: .; V gene: TRBV5-6
CDR3 DNA: TGTGCCAGCAGTCAGGCCTTAGGTGGAAACACCATATATTTT; CDR3 protein: CASSQALGGNTIYF; clone size: .; J gene: TRBJ1-3; D gene: .; V gene: TRBV6-5
CDR3 DNA: TGTGCCAGCAGCTTGAAGGGGGCCGGGGAGCTGTTTTTT; CDR3 protein: CASSLKGAGELFF; clone size: .; J gene: TRBJ2-2; D gene: .; V gene: TRBV7-2
CDR3 DNA: TGCAGCGTTGAAGGGTTTACTAGTTCAGAGACCCAGTACTTC; CDR3 protein: CSVEGFTSSETQYF; clone size: .; J gene: TRBJ2-5; D gene: .; V gene: TRBV29-1
CDR3 DNA: TGTGCCTGGAGCGGCGGGGACAATCAGCCCCAGCATTTT; CDR3 protein: CAWSGGDNQPQHF; clone size: few; J gene: TRBJ1-5; D gene: .; V gene: TRBV30
CDR3 DNA: TGTGCCAGCAGTTTACGGACAGGGAACACTGAAGCTTTCTTT; CDR3 protein: CASSLRTGNTEAFF; clone size: .; J gene: TRBJ1-1; D gene: TRBD1; V gene: TRBV28
CDR3 DNA: TGTGCCAGCAGTGAACAGGGGCTCGGCTACACCTTC; CDR3 protein: CASSEQGLGYTF; clone size: .; J gene: TRBJ1-2; D gene: .; V gene: TRBV6-1
CDR3 DNA: TGTGCCAGCAGCAATGGGGGACTAGCGGGGGCCCCTTTGAAAAACATTCAGTACTTC; CDR3 protein: CASSNGGLAGAPLKNIQYF; clone size: few; J gene: TRBJ2-4; D gene: .; V gene: TRBV21-1
CDR3 DNA: TGCGCCAGCAGCCAAGATTTCCAGGGGAGCTACGAGCAGTACTTC; CDR3 protein: CASSQDFQGSYEQYF; clone size: .; J gene: TRBJ2-7; D gene: .; V gene: TRBV4-3
CDR3 DNA: TGTGCCAGCTCACCCCAGGGACATGAAGCTTTCTTT; CDR3 protein: CASSPQGHEAFF; clone size: .; J gene: TRBJ1-1; D gene: .; V gene: TRBV18